The 19 T cell receptor beta chains presented below share a single source sample, sequenced in a study of metastatic and nonmetastatic thyroid tumors. Prior to thyroid surgery, none of the patients had received any treatment. TCRdb re-called the PCR reads via MiXCR. The table shows some 20,000 clones, with more than 35% occurring only once. Source material: tumor tissue. All receptors derive from a female donor with papillary thyroid cancer or a benign thyroid nodule (not recorded which). Some clones in this sample may be carry-over from other donors' samples.

This clone has just a few counts. A junction end diverges from the germline sequence, so it may reflect a read error. The rearrangement joins TRBV11-2 to TRBJ1-2; D not resolved. CDR3 length equals 12 residues. Germline values: CDR1 SGHAT, CDR2 FQNNGV. The CDR3 DNA sequence: TGTGCCAGCAGTTTAGAGGGAGAAGGCTACACCTTC. Residues: CASSLEGEGYTF.

The CDR3 is CASSGHSTLYSGNTIYF. The DNA of the CDR3 is TGTGCCAGCAGCGGACACTCAACCCTGTATTCTGGAAACACCATATATTTT. The chain uses TRBV6-1 and TRBJ1-3, with D perhaps TRBD1 (5 bases). With 6 bases removed from V and 1 base from J, the gap between germline ends came to 19 bases. The germline V gene encodes CDR1 MNHNS and CDR2 SASEGT. There are 17 residues in the CDR3.

This clone was observed a handful of times. The chain joins TRBV19 to TRBJ2-3; 9 bases match TRBD1. J gave up 4 bases and V 7 bases, and 6 bases lay outside the gene matches. The germline CDR1 and CDR2 sequences are LNHDA and SQIVND (reference sequence). CDR3 length: 14 amino acids. CDR3 sequence: CASIDRGGSDTQYF. The CDR3 DNA reads as TGTGCCAGTATCGACAGGGGGGGGTCAGATACGCAGTATTTT.

The chain couples TRBV5-5 to TRBJ1-2, with 10 bases aligning to TRBD1. V shed 3 bases, J shed 8 bases, and the junction held 10 bases outside the gene matches. This CDR3 spans 15 amino acids. Germline CDR1 SGHKS, CDR2 YYEKEE (reference sequence). In DNA form, the CDR3 reads TGTGCCAGCAGCTGGCAACCGGGACAGGGGACCGGCTACACCTTC. Amino acid sequence: CASSWQPGQGTGYTF.

The count of this clone is one. The gene calls are TRBV9 and TRBJ2-2; no clear D gene. This CDR3 comprises 14 residues. V lost 0 bases, J lost 1 base, and 4 bases lay in between. Per germline, CDR1 SGDLS and CDR2 YYNGEE. Here the CDR3 DNA reads TGTGCCAGCAGCGTAGCCGGGAACACCGGGGAGCTGTTTTTT. This codes for CASSVAGNTGELFF.

This clone was recorded only once. This chain links TRBV30 with TRBJ2-7; D is uncertain. Germline lookup yields CDR1 GTSNPN and CDR2 SVGIG (reference sequence). V was shortened by 3 bases and J by 0 bases, with 9 bases between the two germline ends. This CDR3 is 13 amino acids long. The CDR3 loop reads CAWRSSGSYEQYF. The DNA for the CDR3 is TGTGCCTGGAGAAGTTCTGGCTCCTACGAGCAGTACTTC.

The chain employs TRBV9 and TRBJ1-6, with 7 nucleotides matching TRBD1. The CDR3 is made up of 14 amino acids. J was trimmed by 7 bases and V by 3 bases; bases with no gene match: 4. In germline, CDR1 is SGDLS, CDR2 YYNGEE. CDR3 bases: TGTGCCAGCAGCGGGACAGGAGGGAATTCACCCCTCCACTTT. Its protein is CASSGTGGNSPLHF. Based on the CDR3 plus reference TRBV9 and TRBJ1-6, the full variable domain is DSGVTQTPKHLITATGQRVTLRCSPRSGDLSVYWYQQSLDQGLQFLIQYYNGEERAKGNILERFSAQQFPDLHSELNLSSLELGDSALYFCASSGTGGNSPLHFGNGTRLTVT.

The table lists this clone with a few counts. This chain joins TRBV15 and TRBJ2-1; 10 bases agree with TRBD2. This CDR3 spans 17 amino acids. Germline V gene sequence: CDR1 LNHNV, CDR2 YYDKDF (reference sequence). The trim removed 4 bases at V and 6 bases at J, leaving 12 bases unmatched. The CDR3 DNA is TGTGCCACCAGCAAGTTTAGCGGGGGGATCCCTGGCAATGAGCAGTTCTTC. Encoded protein: CATSKFSGGIPGNEQFF. The variable domain in full, completed from reference TRBV15 and TRBJ2-1, reads DAMVIQNPRYQVTQFGKPVTLSCSQTLNHNVMYWYQQKSSQAPKLLFHYYDKDFNNEADTPDNFQSRRPNTSFCFLDIRSPGLGDTAMYLCATSKFSGGIPGNEQFFGPGTRLTVL.

This clone is a singleton in its sample. The V and J genes are TRBV14 and TRBJ2-3, with TRBD1 matching over 11 bases. The germline V gene encodes CDR1 SGHDN and CDR2 FVKESK. The trim removed 6 bases at V and 8 bases at J, leaving 10 bases unmatched. The CDR3 loop spans 15 amino acids. The chain's CDR3 is CASSRLGQGDGTQYF. CDR3 coding DNA: TGTGCCAGCAGTCGGTTGGGACAGGGGGATGGTACGCAGTATTTT.

The chain has TRBV6-1 and TRBJ2-3; D perhaps matches TRBD1 (6 bases). The CDR3 contains 14 residues. Germline CDR1 MNHNS, CDR2 SASEGT. V shed 7 bases and J shed 0 bases, with 11 bases lying between them. CDR3 DNA sequence: TGTGCCAGCACCAGGGGATCTAGCACAGATACGCAGTATTTT. This gives the protein CASTRGSSTDTQYF.

This clone was counted only a few times. V usage is TRBV27 and J usage is TRBJ2-7, with 7 bases that match TRBD1. Germline V gives CDR1 MNHEY, CDR2 SMNVEV (reference sequence). The CDR3 runs to 12 residues. V lost 6 bases, J lost 3 bases, and 2 bases stayed unmatched. CDR3 protein: CASRDRVYEQYF. The CDR3 bases are TGTGCCAGCAGAGACAGGGTCTACGAGCAGTACTTC.

The rearrangement uses TRBV20-1 and TRBJ1-3, with unresolved D. V lost 3 bases to trimming and J lost 0 bases, with 6 bases between them. This CDR3 is built from 13 residues. Germline values: CDR1 DFQATT, CDR2 SNEGSKA (reference sequence). CDR3 nucleotide sequence: TGCAGTGCTAGCTTCCGCTCTGGAAACACCATATATTTT. Amino acid sequence: CSASFRSGNTIYF.

In this sample, this clone is medium-sized. This chain joins TRBV28 and TRBJ2-1; no definite D call. The length of the CDR3 is 14 residues. The V gene lost 2 bases and the J gene lost 7 bases, with 12 bases spanning the gap. Germline assignment: CDR1 MDHEN and CDR2 SYDVKM. CDR3 in DNA: TGTGCCAGCAGTTTAGAACTCGGGTCGAATGAGCAGTTCTTC. Residues: CASSLELGSNEQFF.

This clone was observed a handful of times. The CDR3 spells CASRRGVNEQYF. CDR3 coding DNA: TGTGCCAGCCGCCGGGGGGTAAACGAGCAGTACTTC. This chain links TRBV12-3 or TRBV12-4 with TRBJ2-7, with 7 bases lining up with TRBD2. This CDR3 spans 12 amino acids. V lost 8 bases, J lost 5 bases, and 6 bases stayed unmatched.

The genes are TRBV2 and TRBJ2-7; 8 nucleotides match TRBD2. J gave up 1 base and V 10 bases, and 9 bases lay outside the gene matches. This CDR3 contains 14 residues. Looked up from germline, CDR1 is SNHLY and CDR2 is FYNNEI. The CDR3 here is CATQLAGLSYEQYF. The CDR3 region has the DNA TGTGCCACCCAGCTAGCGGGTCTATCCTACGAGCAGTACTTC.

V gene TRBV9 combines with J gene TRBJ2-2, with D perhaps TRBD1 (6 bases). This CDR3 region has 17 residues. V was clipped by 4 bases and J by 2 bases, with 18 bases between them. Germline CDR1 is SGDLS and CDR2 is YYNGEE. Written as DNA, the CDR3 is TGTGCCAGCAGCCCCAAAAGGTGGGACACTAACACCGGGGAGCTGTTTTTT. Protein: CASSPKRWDTNTGELFF. Full variable domain (outside the CDR3, taken from reference TRBV9 and TRBJ2-2): DSGVTQTPKHLITATGQRVTLRCSPRSGDLSVYWYQQSLDQGLQFLIQYYNGEERAKGNILERFSAQQFPDLHSELNLSSLELGDSALYFCASSPKRWDTNTGELFFGEGSRLTVL.

The gene calls are TRBV7-8 and TRBJ2-1; the match to TRBD2 covers 9 bases. The V segment lost 2 bases and the J segment 2 bases; nucleotides outside the gene matches: 7. The CDR3 runs 17 residues. Germline values: CDR1 SGHVS, CDR2 FQNEAQ. In nucleotides, the CDR3 is TGTGCCAGCAGCTTACCCGGACTAGCGTTTACCTACAATGAGCAGTTCTTC. Translating gives CASSLPGLAFTYNEQFF.

This clone was counted a few times. The chain carries TRBV10-1 and TRBJ1-1, with 8 bases lining up with TRBD1. The V gene end was trimmed by 0 bases and the J gene end by 1 base; junction bases not matched to a gene: 4. The CDR3 covers 16 residues. Germline V gene sequence: CDR1 WNHNN, CDR2 SYGVQD (reference sequence). The CDR3 loop reads CASSESGQGANTEAFF. As DNA, the CDR3 is TGCGCCAGCAGTGAGTCTGGGCAGGGGGCGAACACTGAAGCTTTCTTT.

This clone was found once. V usage is TRBV11-2 and J usage is TRBJ2-1, with D possibly being TRBD1 or TRBD2 (6 bases each). V lost 5 bases and J 8 bases, leaving 19 bases between the germline ends. This CDR3 is built from 15 residues. Germline V gives CDR1 SGHAT, CDR2 FQNNGV. The DNA of the CDR3 is TGTGCCAGCAGCCCGGGGGCTAGCAGTATCGATGAGCAGTTCTTC. Encoded protein: CASSPGASSIDEQFF.